The clone carrying this TCR beta chain showed up just a few times. Libraries were prepared by immunoSEQ multiplex PCR; TCRdb keeps only in-frame clonotypes and omits some of them. The data contain 60,000 to 95,000 clones, 91% of them seen just once; the ten biggest clones take up approximately 0.34%. V shed 0 bases and J shed 5 bases, with 14 bases lying between them. From germline, CDR1 is SGHRS and CDR2 YFSETQ. This CDR3 region has 15 residues. The sample belongs to a study of technical replicates of blood from several donors. The sample comprised T cells isolated from PBMCs. This TCR was recovered from a human donor in good health. Some clones in this sample may be carry-over from other donors' samples. This chain uses TRBV5-1 with TRBJ1-1, with D possibly TRBD1 on 6 matching bases. The CDR3 loop is CASSLAGGQTTEAFF. Here the CDR3 DNA reads TGCGCCAGCAGCTTGGCCGGTGGACAGACGACTGAAGCTTTCTTT.